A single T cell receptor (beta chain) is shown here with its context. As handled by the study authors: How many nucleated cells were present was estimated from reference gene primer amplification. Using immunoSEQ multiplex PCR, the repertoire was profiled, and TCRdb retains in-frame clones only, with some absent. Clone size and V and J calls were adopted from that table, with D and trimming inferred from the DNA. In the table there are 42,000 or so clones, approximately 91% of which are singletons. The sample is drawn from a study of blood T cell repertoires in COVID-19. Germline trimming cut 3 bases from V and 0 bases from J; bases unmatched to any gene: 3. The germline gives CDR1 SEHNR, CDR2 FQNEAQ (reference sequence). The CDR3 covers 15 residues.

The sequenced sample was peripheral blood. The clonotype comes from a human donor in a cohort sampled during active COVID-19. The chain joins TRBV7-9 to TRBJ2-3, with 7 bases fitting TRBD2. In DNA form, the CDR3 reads TGTGCCAGCAGCTTCGGGGGGACTAGCACAGATACGCAGTATTTT. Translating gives CASSFGGTSTDTQYF.